Listed below are T cell receptor beta chains from one sample, sequenced in a study of cytomegalovirus exposure and HLA in healthy donors. The data were produced by immunoSEQ multiplex PCR, yet TCRdb's version contains in-frame clones alone and is incomplete. The table includes roughly 160,000 clones, about 65% detected once. Sequenced input: PBMCs. All receptors come from a woman aged 25 to 39 in good health and CMV-seronegative. The CDR3 runs from the conserved cysteine through the conserved F or W. A D gene is named only where the DNA matches it firmly. Some rows mark clone size as missing; the rest say once, few, many or name a class of expanded clone.

v_gene	j_gene	d_gene	abundance	CDR3nt	CDR3aa
TRBV5-5	TRBJ1-5	-	-	TGTGCCAGCAGCTTTCGCGGTAATCAGCCCCAGCATTTT	CASSFRGNQPQHF
TRBV11-2	TRBJ2-7	TRBD2	-	TGTGCCAGCAGCTACGGACTAGCGAGTCGGCAGTACTTC	CASSYGLASRQYF
TRBV7-2	TRBJ2-7	TRBD2	-	TGTGCCAGCAACTTAGAAGGGACTAGCGGGACCTACGAGCAGTACTTC	CASNLEGTSGTYEQYF
TRBV4-1	TRBJ1-5	-	few	TGCGCCAGCAGCCGCCGGGAATATAGCAATCAGCCCCAGCATTTT	CASSRREYSNQPQHF
TRBV6-1	TRBJ1-2	-	-	TGTGCCAGCAGTGCCGTACTTGGAGTTGCTAACTATGGCTACACCTTC	CASSAVLGVANYGYTF
TRBV28	TRBJ1-2	TRBD1	-	TGTGCCAGCAGTTCGCGACAGGGGGCGGCAGGTGGCTACACCTTC	CASSSRQGAAGGYTF
TRBV2	TRBJ1-5	TRBD1	few	TGTGCCAGCGCTAAGGGGGCGAACAATCAGCCCCAGCATTTT	CASAKGANNQPQHF
TRBV9	TRBJ2-2	TRBD1	-	TGTGCCAGCAGCGGAAGACAGGGCGCGAACACCGGGGAGCTGTTTTTT	CASSGRQGANTGELFF
TRBV2	TRBJ2-7	TRBD2	-	TGTGCCATCTCCGGGACTAGCGGGGTCGACGAGCAGTACTTC	CAISGTSGVDEQYF
TRBV6-6	TRBJ1-1	-	-	TGTGCCAGCAGGGGGGGGGACACTGAAGCTTTCTTT	CASRGGDTEAFF
TRBV10-3	TRBJ2-1	TRBD2	few	TGTGCCACCGAGGCCTGGCGGGAGGACTCCTACAATGAGCAGTTCTTC	CATEAWREDSYNEQFF
TRBV5-4	TRBJ2-7	TRBD1	-	TGTGCCAGCACGACAGGGAAGGGCGAGCAGTACTTC	CASTTGKGEQYF
TRBV27	TRBJ2-7	-	-	TGTGCCAGCAGTCAATTCAGCTCCTACGAGCAGTACTTC	CASSQFSSYEQYF
TRBV15	TRBJ2-7	-	few	TGTGCCACCAGCAGAGAACAGGGAGACGACGAGCAGTACTTC	CATSREQGDDEQYF
TRBV19	TRBJ2-7	TRBD1	few	TGTGCCAGTAGTAATACCGGGACAGGGCATACCTACGAGCAGTACTTC	CASSNTGTGHTYEQYF
TRBV4-3	TRBJ2-7	TRBD2	-	TGCGCCAGCAGCCAGGGTGTGGCGGGGGGATACGAGCAGTACTTC	CASSQGVAGGYEQYF
TRBV5-1	TRBJ2-5	TRBD1	-	TGCGCCAGCAGCCCCGGGGACAGCAAAGAGACCCAGTACTTC	CASSPGDSKETQYF
TRBV12-5	TRBJ2-7	-	few	TGTGCTAGTGGTTTGACGGGGCAGGGGAAGGATGAGCAGTACTTC	CASGLTGQGKDEQYF
TRBV6-6	TRBJ2-2	-	-	TGTGCCAGCAGTTACTCTTGGCTAGCTGGCACCGGGGAGCTGTTTTTT	CASSYSWLAGTGELFF
TRBV2	TRBJ2-3	-	-	TGTGCCAGCAGTGGGGACTTCCGAGGCACAGATACGCAGTATTTT	CASSGDFRGTDTQYF
TRBV29-1	TRBJ2-7	-	-	TGCAGCGTTGAAGAGAACACCTACGAGCAGTACTTC	CSVEENTYEQYF
TRBV19	TRBJ1-4	-	-	TGTGCCAGTAGCCCTCCAGGGACTAATGAAAAACTGTTTTTT	CASSPPGTNEKLFF
TRBV4-3	TRBJ2-7	-	-	TGCGCCAGCAGCCAAGTGCGGGACTCCTACGAGCAGTACTTC	CASSQVRDSYEQYF
TRBV10-2	TRBJ2-1	-	few	TGCGCCAGCCAGACCGGAGAATACAATGAGCAGTTCTTC	CASQTGEYNEQFF
TRBV7-2	TRBJ2-3	TRBD2	few	TGTGCCAGCAGCTTGACTAGCGGGGGCACAGATACGCAGTATTTT	CASSLTSGGTDTQYF
TRBV11-1	TRBJ2-7	TRBD2	-	TGTGCCAGCAGCTTACCGTCTAGCGGGATCTACGAGCAGTACTTC	CASSLPSSGIYEQYF
TRBV7-6	TRBJ2-2	-	-	TGTGCCAGCAGCTTAGCGTACACATCGAACACCGGGGAGCTGTTTTTT	CASSLAYTSNTGELFF
TRBV5-6	TRBJ2-7	-	-	TGTGCCAGCAGCTCAGGGGTCTACGAGCAGTACTTC	CASSSGVYEQYF
TRBV27	TRBJ2-1	-	few	TGTGCCAGCGGGGGCCGAAGAAAAAATGAGCAGTTCTTC	CASGGRRKNEQFF
TRBV28	TRBJ1-2	TRBD1	few	TGTGCCAGCAGTTCACAGGGGGGACAGAACCGTAGGGGCTACACCTTC	CASSSQGGQNRRGYTF
TRBV5-1	TRBJ1-1	-	-	TGCGCCAGCAGCTTGGAAGGGGCCCCAACTGAAGCTTTCTTT	CASSLEGAPTEAFF
TRBV10-3	TRBJ2-1	TRBD2	-	TGTGCCAGCGGGGGGCGCAATGAGCAGTTCTTC	CASGGRNEQFF
TRBV2	TRBJ1-6	TRBD1	-	TGTGCCAGAACTGCCACGGGACAGGCAGATTCACCCCTCCACTTT	CARTATGQADSPLHF
TRBV19	TRBJ1-2	TRBD1	-	TGTGCCAGTAATCCACAGGGGGCTCAAGGTGGCTACACCTTC	CASNPQGAQGGYTF
TRBV5-4	TRBJ1-1	-	few	TGTGCCAGCAGCTTACGTCACACCGACACTGAAGCTTTCTTT	CASSLRHTDTEAFF
TRBV11-2	TRBJ2-2	TRBD2	-	TGTGCCAGCAGCTTATTTTGGCGGGAGGTCACCGGGGAGCTGTTTTTT	CASSLFWREVTGELFF
TRBV5-6	TRBJ2-7	-	-	TGTGCCAGCAGCCAAGGACAGAACTACGAGCAGTACTTC	CASSQGQNYEQYF
TRBV28	TRBJ2-7	TRBD2	-	TGTGCCAGCAGGCCTCCGGGACTAGCGGTTTACGAGCAGTACTTC	CASRPPGLAVYEQYF
TRBV27	TRBJ2-1	-	-	TGTGCCAGCAGCCAAACACCGGACAGCTCCTACAATGAGCAGTTCTTC	CASSQTPDSSYNEQFF
TRBV29-1	TRBJ1-2	TRBD1	-	TGCAGCGTTTTCGGGACAGGGGACCATGGCTACACCTTC	CSVFGTGDHGYTF
TRBV4-3	TRBJ1-2	-	-	TGCGCCAGCAGCCAAGGAGACACGTACTATGGCTACACCTTC	CASSQGDTYYGYTF
TRBV7-2	TRBJ1-3	TRBD1	-	TGTGCCAGCAGCGCTCGGACAGGATCTGGAAACACCATATATTTT	CASSARTGSGNTIYF
TRBV19	TRBJ2-1	TRBD1	-	TGTGCCAGTAGTCAACAGGGGGCAAACAATGAGCAGTTCTTC	CASSQQGANNEQFF
TRBV11-2	TRBJ2-7	-	few	TGTGCCAGCAGCTTGGGGCGGGGGCCCAACTACGAGCAGTACTTC	CASSLGRGPNYEQYF
TRBV30	TRBJ1-5	TRBD1	-	TGTGCCTGGTCCGGGACAGAAGGCAATCAGCCCCAGCATTTT	CAWSGTEGNQPQHF